This T cell receptor (beta chain) emerged from a study of T cells in Graves' hyperthyroidism and ophthalmopathy. What was amplified from RNA transcripts were TCR beta CDR3 regions. Initially, a first-round RT-PCR of the TCR CDR3 employed the HTBI primer set. One entry per CDR3 protein results from TCRdb running MiXCR on the multiplex PCR reads. The profile covers about 370,000 distinct CDR3 sequences, with roughly 15% appearing a single time and approximately 19% taken by the ten largest. The V gene lost 1 base and the J gene lost 4 bases, with 11 bases spanning the gap. The CDR3 extends over 16 amino acids. Germline CDR1 reads LGHDT; CDR2 reads YNNKEL (reference sequence).

The rearrangement joins TRBV3-1 to TRBJ2-6; D may be TRBD1 (6 bases). The receptor was derived from a woman aged 60-75 years with Graves' ophthalmopathy. Input material: blood. This CDR3 is CASSQGGGSGANVLTF. CDR3 nucleotides: TGTGCCAGCAGCCAAGGAGGGGGTTCCGGGGCCAACGTCCTGACTTTC.